The 27 T cell receptor beta chains listed next were all sequenced from one sample in a study of T cell clones after liver transplantation. Clones were read by immunoSEQ multiplex PCR, and TCRdb kept only the in-frame ones, dropping some. The repertoire has 40,000 to 55,000 clones, 55% to 85% of them found once; the top ten carry around 9.4%. The specimen was CD4+ T cells from blood, collected more than 53 months after liver transplant. The receptors come from a human patient who received a liver transplant. The T cells may partly be graft donor cells.

This chain uses TRBV7-9 with TRBJ1-1; possible D gene TRBD1, 5 bases. V lost 5 bases and J lost 10, with 17 bases in between. The CDR3 sequence is 13 residues long. The germline V gene has CDR1 SEHNR and CDR2 FQNEAQ (reference sequence). The CDR3: CASSPFTDGGAFF. Here the CDR3 DNA reads TGTGCCAGCAGCCCCTTCACGGACGGGGGAGCTTTCTTT.

The gene calls are TRBV6-1 and TRBJ1-1, with D unresolved. Looked up from germline, CDR1 is MNHNS and CDR2 is SASEGT. The CDR3 has 15 residues. V was cut by 1 base and J by 5 bases, with 14 bases left in between. CDR3 nucleotide sequence: TGTGCCAGCAGTGAAGGGCAGGTAGGCCAAACTGAAGCTTTCTTT. Translation gives CASSEGQVGQTEAFF.

J is TRBJ1-2 and V is TRBV28; the D gene is possibly TRBD1 (6 bases). V dropped 5 bases and J dropped 6 bases, with 13 bases sitting between them. This CDR3 contains 13 residues. The V gene's germline CDR1 is MDHEN and CDR2 SYDVKM. The DNA for the CDR3 is TGTGCCAGCAGTCTTGGGACAAGGGATGGCTACACCTTC. Protein product: CASSLGTRDGYTF.

J is TRBJ1-5 and V is TRBV10-3; no clear D. Per germline, CDR1 ENHRY and CDR2 SYGVKD. The CDR3 loop spans 13 amino acids. Between the trimmed V and J ends, which lost 6 bases and 5 bases, there was a span of 11 bases. The CDR3 protein is CAIRIDGDQPQHF. CDR3 nucleotide sequence: TGTGCCATCAGGATCGACGGGGATCAGCCCCAGCATTTT.

This clone was picked up a small number of times. The V and J genes are TRBV10-3 and TRBJ1-2; the match to TRBD1 covers 9 bases. Germline V gene lookup returns CDR1 ENHRY and CDR2 SYGVKD. This CDR3 has 13 residues. V gave up 10 bases and J gave up 2 bases; unmatched junction bases: 5. The DNA for the CDR3 is TGTGCCACCAAGGGACAGGGAAACTATGGCTACACCTTC. It yields the protein CATKGQGNYGYTF.

This clone was counted between two and nine times. This sequence joins TRBV28 and TRBJ1-6; D not certain. The CDR3 runs to 12 residues. V was shortened by 7 bases and J by 5 bases, with 6 bases between the two germline ends. Germline V lookup: CDR1 MDHEN, CDR2 SYDVKM. CDR3 DNA: TGTGCCAGCAACAGAAATAATTCACCCCTCCACTTT. Protein: CASNRNNSPLHF.

The rearrangement joins TRBV7-2 to TRBJ2-2; D is uncertain. The length of the CDR3 is 17 residues. The germline V gene has CDR1 SGHTA and CDR2 FQGNSA. V lost 5 bases and J 0 bases, leaving 16 bases between the germline ends. The CDR3 DNA follows: TGTGCCAGCAGCCCCACCCTACGGCCGACGAACACCGGGGAGCTGTTTTTT. It encodes CASSPTLRPTNTGELFF. Based on the CDR3 plus reference TRBV7-2 and TRBJ2-2, the full variable domain is GAGVSQSPSNKVTEKGKDVELRCDPISGHTALYWYRQSLGQGLEFLIYFQGNSAPDKSGLPSDRFSAERTGGSVSTLTIQRTQQEDSAVYLCASSPTLRPTNTGELFFGEGSRLTVL.

This chain links TRBV10-2 with TRBJ2-1; TRBD1 matches at 11 bases. The CDR3 sequence is 15 residues long. CDR1 and CDR2 (germline): WSHSY, SAAADI. Trimming at V came to 3 bases and at J to 6 bases, leaving 4 bases not matched to a gene. CDR3 nucleotides: TGCGCCAGCAGTGAACCGGGACAGGGGGTCAATGAGCAGTTCTTC. Encoded protein: CASSEPGQGVNEQFF.

This chain links TRBV4-2 with TRBJ2-7; 9 bases map to TRBD1. CDR1 and CDR2 (germline): LGHNA, YNFKEQ. J lost 3 bases, V lost 3 bases, and 12 bases had no gene match. The CDR3 spans 17 residues. In DNA form, the CDR3 reads TGTGCCAGCAGCCACCCAGGGGAGACAGGGGGAAACTACGAGCAGTACTTC. Translation gives CASSHPGETGGNYEQYF.

A few counts support this clone. The J gene is TRBJ1-1, the V gene TRBV6-5; possibly TRBD1 for D (5 bases). Trimming removed 0 bases at V and 4 bases at J, with 12 bases between. The CDR3 has 15 amino acids. CDR1 is MNHEY, CDR2 SVGAGI, per germline. In DNA, the CDR3 is TGTGCCAGCAGTTACTCTGGGGGGGGGACCACTGAAGCTTTCTTT. It yields the protein CASSYSGGGTTEAFF.

This chain connects TRBV11-2 to TRBJ2-7; D unclear. The CDR3 loop spans 14 amino acids. CDR1 is SGHAT, CDR2 FQNNGV, per germline. Between the trimmed V and J ends, which lost 1 base and 3 bases, there was a span of 10 bases. CDR3 DNA sequence: TGTGCCAGCAGCTTAGGGGTCCAGGACTACGAGCAGTACTTC. Amino acids: CASSLGVQDYEQYF.

This rearrangement joins TRBV11-2 to TRBJ1-5; a possible D gene is TRBD1 (5 bases). From germline, CDR1 is SGHAT and CDR2 FQNNGV. This CDR3 is built from 15 residues. V lost 3 bases and J lost 3, with 12 bases in between. In DNA, the CDR3 is TGTGCCAGCAGCTTGGTTACAGGCATCAATCAGCCCCAGCATTTT. Amino acids: CASSLVTGINQPQHF.

The chain is built from TRBV7-6 and TRBJ2-3; 10 bases align to TRBD1. The CDR3 extends over 16 amino acids. Unmatched junction bases numbered 9, after V lost 5 bases and J lost 4 bases. Germline V lookup: CDR1 SGHVS, CDR2 FNYEAQ. The CDR3 DNA sequence: TGTGCCAGCAGCGCCAGGAGGGACAGGGGATCAGATACGCAGTATTTT. It yields the protein CASSARRDRGSDTQYF.

This clone was picked up a small number of times. The chain has TRBV19 and TRBJ1-5, with 9 bases aligning to TRBD1. Trimming removed 7 bases from V and 8 bases from J; junction bases left unmatched: 9. The CDR3 has 14 amino acids. In germline, CDR1 is LNHDA, CDR2 SQIVND (reference sequence). The CDR3 region has the DNA TGTGCCAGTACAGGACAGGGGAAATTAAAGCCCCAGCATTTT. Its protein product is CASTGQGKLKPQHF.

V and J are TRBV10-3 and TRBJ1-5; 7 nucleotides align to TRBD1. Germline-derived CDR1 and CDR2 are ENHRY and SYGVKD. The CDR3 extends over 14 amino acids. CDR3 sequence reads: CVWGATGEPQPQHF. The CDR3 DNA sequence: TGTGTCTGGGGCGCTACAGGGGAGCCCCAGCCCCAGCATTTT.

J is TRBJ1-5 and V is TRBV6-1; 7 bases map to TRBD1. The CDR3 has 14 residues. J was trimmed by 4 bases and V by 9 bases; bases with no gene match: 9. CDR1 is MNHNS and CDR2 is SASEGT in the germline V gene. The CDR3 here is CASATGTRNQPQHF. CDR3 bases: TGTGCCAGTGCGACAGGGACGAGAAATCAGCCCCAGCATTTT.

The chain uses TRBV7-2 and TRBJ2-2; 9 nucleotides line up with TRBD1. CDR3 size: 16 residues. V shed 11 bases, J shed 3 bases, and the junction held 13 bases outside the gene matches. Germline-derived CDR1 and CDR2 are SGHTA and FQGNSA. CDR3 nucleotides: TGTGCCTGTCCAGAACTACAGGGGGCGCACACCGGGGAGCTGTTTTTT. It is translated as CACPELQGAHTGELFF.

This clone was seen a handful of times. This chain uses TRBV4-1 with TRBJ1-2; no definite D call. Germline values: CDR1 MGHRA, CDR2 YSYEKL. With 3 bases removed from V and 6 bases from J, the gap between germline ends came to 23 bases. The CDR3 runs 17 residues. The CDR3 spells CASSHEGREGASNGYTF. As DNA, the CDR3 is TGCGCCAGCAGCCATGAGGGCCGGGAAGGAGCCTCAAATGGCTACACCTTC.

The chain combines TRBV28 with TRBJ1-2; possible D gene TRBD1, 6 bases. Trimming left V 6 bases short and J 8 bases short, with 16 bases between. Germline V gene lookup returns CDR1 MDHEN and CDR2 SYDVKM. The CDR3 sequence is 13 residues long. CDR3 DNA: TGTGCCAGCAGGACAGGTTTTTCGTCGGGCTACACCTTC. Translating gives CASRTGFSSGYTF.

The rearrangement links TRBV5-6 to TRBJ2-5, with D unclear. CDR3 length: 13 amino acids. V was clipped by 5 bases and J by 2 bases, with 10 bases between them. Germline V gene sequence: CDR1 SGHDT, CDR2 YYEEEE. This chain's CDR3 is CASSSRQQETQYF. CDR3 DNA: TGTGCCAGCAGTTCCCGGCAGCAAGAGACCCAGTACTTC.

This clone appeared a single time. The chain combines TRBV6-1 with TRBJ2-2; D unresolved. This CDR3 is built from 11 residues. CDR1 MNHNS and CDR2 SASEGT come from the germline V gene. Trimming removed 6 bases from V and 8 bases from J, with 7 bases in between. CDR3 nucleotide sequence: TGTGCCAGCAGGATATGGGGGGAGCTGTTTTTT. Amino acids: CASRIWGELFF.

The rearrangement uses TRBV5-5 and TRBJ2-5; D possibly corresponds to TRBD1 (6 bases). Germline loops: CDR1 SGHKS, CDR2 YYEKEE (reference sequence). There are 15 residues in the CDR3. Trimming stripped 5 bases from V and 1 base from J, with 15 bases between. This chain's CDR3 is CASSNTGTSQETQYF. The CDR3 DNA is TGTGCCAGCAGTAATACCGGGACAAGCCAAGAGACCCAGTACTTC.

As for this clone: Germline is not matched at one junction end, which may reflect a read error. This chain joins TRBV6-5 and TRBJ2-7; a possible D gene is TRBD1 (7 bases). Germline V CDR1 and CDR2: MNHEY, SVGAGI. There are 12 residues in the CDR3. The CDR3 nucleotides read TGTGCCAGCAGTAGCCTGACAGGGACTCGGAGCTTC. Encoded protein: CASSSLTGTRSF.

This chain links TRBV18 with TRBJ2-3; no firm D call. The V end was cut by 2 bases, the J end by 5 bases, with 5 bases between. CDR1 is KGHSH, CDR2 LQKENI, per germline. This CDR3 has 12 residues. CDR3 loop: CASSPLKDTQYF. Here the CDR3 DNA reads TGTGCCAGCTCACCATTGAAAGATACGCAGTATTTT.

This clone was seen once. Other DNA sequences within the sample encode an identical CDR3. The rearrangement uses TRBV2 and TRBJ2-3; no definite D call. Trimming pared 4 bases from V and 2 bases from J, leaving 4 bases between. Germline V CDR1 and CDR2: SNHLY, FYNNEI. CDR3 length: 12 residues. The CDR3 DNA is TGTGCCAGCAGTGTGGCCACAGATACGCAGTATTTT. It is translated as CASSVATDTQYF.

The chain couples TRBV6-1 to TRBJ2-7, with a tentative D call TRBD2 (5 bases). The CDR3 has 12 amino acids. Germline V gene data show CDR1 as MNHNS and CDR2 as SASEGT. Between the trimmed V and J ends, which lost 6 bases and 3 bases, there was a span of 9 bases. In DNA, the CDR3 is TGTGCCAGCAGACGCGGACTCTACGAGCAGTACTTC. This encodes CASRRGLYEQYF.

The chain has TRBV6-1 and TRBJ1-2, with D possibly matching TRBD1 (6 bases). Germline CDR1 and CDR2: MNHNS and SASEGT. The CDR3 loop spans 14 amino acids. Trimming shortened V by 2 bases and J by 4 bases, and 11 bases separated the two germline ends. The CDR3 sequence is CASSEFQGTYGYTF. The DNA of the CDR3 is TGTGCCAGCAGTGAATTTCAGGGGACCTATGGCTACACCTTC.